These 19 T cell receptor beta chains share one sample of origin, sequenced in a study of T cell responses to AZD1222 COVID-19 vaccine (dated by TCRdb to 2020 to 2022). Library construction relied on the immunoSEQ multiplex PCR assay. Drawn from immuneACCESS, this table holds only the in-frame rearrangements with V and J called that TCRdb kept. Clones are partly lost; checked studies trace under half to an unresolved V gene and leave the rest unexplained. This sample is represented by 150,000 to 200,000 clones; around 90% of them were singletons. The ten largest account for 1.5% to 2% of the sample. The time point label corresponds to: baseline before first vaccination. The sequencing here drew on peripheral blood, taken on day 0 of AZD1222 vaccination. The source is an adult in good health.

This clone was recorded once. The rearrangement joins TRBV27 to TRBJ2-2, with unresolved D. Trimming cost V 5 bases and J 5 bases, with 12 bases left between them. Germline V CDR1 and CDR2: MNHEY, SMNVEV (reference sequence). CDR3 length: 14 residues. The CDR3 bases are TGTGCCAGCAGTCAATCGTTCCAAACCGGGGAGCTGTTTTTT. This translates into CASSQSFQTGELFF.

The chain is built from TRBV12-3 or TRBV12-4 and TRBJ1-1; no clear D gene. This CDR3 region has 12 residues. V was clipped by 4 bases and J by 9 bases, with 12 bases between them. Written as DNA, the CDR3 is TGTGCCAGCAGTTCTGACCGGAGGAAAGCTTTCTTT. It is translated as CASSSDRRKAFF.

This clone was found once. The rearrangement joins TRBV11-2 to TRBJ1-6; TRBD1 matches 11 bases. The germline V gene encodes CDR1 SGHAT and CDR2 FQNNGV. The CDR3 is 12 residues long. With V trimmed by 5 bases and J by 18 bases, 6 bases remained unmatched. The CDR3: CASSMGQGVAHF. The CDR3 DNA reads as TGTGCCAGCAGCATGGGACAGGGGGTGGCCCACTTT.

The sample holds one count of this clone. The V and J genes are TRBV24-1 and TRBJ2-2; 8 nucleotides agree with TRBD1. CDR1 and CDR2 (germline): KGHDR, SFDVKD. The CDR3 loop spans 16 amino acids. Germline trimming cut 3 bases from V and 4 bases from J; bases unmatched to any gene: 6. This CDR3 reads CATSDPRTGITGELFF. CDR3 bases: TGTGCCACCAGTGATCCCCGGACAGGGATCACCGGGGAGCTGTTTTTT.

V gene TRBV2 combines with J gene TRBJ1-1; D not certain. Germline CDR1 reads SNHLY; CDR2 reads FYNNEI. Trimming took 4 bases from V and 2 from J, leaving 8 bases between them. The CDR3 covers 13 residues. The CDR3 coding sequence is TGTGCCAGCAGTGGGGAGCTTAACACTGAAGCTTTCTTT. It encodes CASSGELNTEAFF.

The chain joins TRBV28 to TRBJ2-6, with 8 bases matching TRBD2. This CDR3 contains 15 residues. Germline trimming cut 4 bases from V and 4 bases from J; bases unmatched to any gene: 3. Germline-derived CDR1 and CDR2 are MDHEN and SYDVKM. DNA for the CDR3: TGTGCCAGCAGTTCGGGAGGGACCGGGGCCAACGTCCTGACTTTC. Protein sequence: CASSSGGTGANVLTF.

The rearrangement joins TRBV9 to TRBJ1-5, with TRBD1 matching over 7 bases. The CDR3 has 14 residues. From germline, CDR1 is SGDLS and CDR2 YYNGEE. With V trimmed by 3 bases and J by 3 bases, 3 bases remained unmatched. This chain's CDR3 is CASSEQGFNQPQHF. The CDR3 DNA follows: TGTGCCAGCAGCGAACAGGGGTTCAATCAGCCCCAGCATTTT.

This chain uses TRBV5-1 with TRBJ2-1, with D maybe TRBD1 (5 bases). CDR3 length: 14 residues. Trimming removed 5 bases from V and 0 bases from J, with 9 bases in between. The germline V gene has CDR1 SGHRS and CDR2 YFSETQ. The CDR3 DNA sequence: TGCGCCAGCAGTTCAGGGCTCTCCTACAATGAGCAGTTCTTC. Translating it yields CASSSGLSYNEQFF.

The chain's CDR3 is CATSGAVGMRTEAFF. The CDR3 nucleotides are TGTGCCACCAGTGGGGCAGTGGGTATGCGCACTGAAGCTTTCTTT. This chain connects TRBV24-1 to TRBJ1-1; D gene unclear. The ends were cut back, 5 bases at V and 4 bases at J, with 16 bases in the middle. Germline values: CDR1 KGHDR, CDR2 SFDVKD. The CDR3 extends over 15 amino acids.

The rearrangement joins TRBV20-1 to TRBJ2-5, with D possibly TRBD2 on 6 matching bases. This CDR3 has 16 amino acids. Per the germline V gene, CDR1 is DFQATT and CDR2 is SNEGSKA (reference sequence). Trimming took 3 bases from V and 5 from J, leaving 22 bases between them. The CDR3 region has the DNA TGCAGTGCTAGTCGCCGAGGACCGTCCCGGGGGGAGACCCAGTACTTC. The encoded protein is CSASRRGPSRGETQYF.

The chain links TRBV3-1 (or the pseudogene TRBV3-2) to TRBJ2-1, with D unresolved. The CDR3 contains 14 residues. Germline assignment: CDR1 LGHDT and CDR2 YNNKEL (reference sequence). V was clipped by 4 bases and J by 9 bases, with 16 bases between them. The CDR3 loop reads CASSPDRRVTEQFF. The CDR3 DNA reads as TGTGCCAGCAGCCCTGACCGGCGAGTGACTGAGCAGTTCTTC.

This clone has a single count. This chain links TRBV6-5 with TRBJ2-2; 10 nucleotides align to TRBD1. The CDR3 sequence is 14 residues long. Looked up from germline, CDR1 is MNHEY and CDR2 is SVGAGI. The J segment lost 6 bases and the V segment lost 7 bases, leaving 5 bases of the junction unmatched. CDR3 sequence reads: CASTSGTGAGELFF. CDR3 DNA: TGTGCCAGCACCTCCGGGACAGGGGCCGGGGAGCTGTTTTTT.

The sample holds one count of this clone. The V and J genes are TRBV7-2 and TRBJ1-2; 7 bases map to TRBD1. V was pared by 1 base and J by 4 bases, with 9 bases of the junction left unmatched. From germline, CDR1 is SGHTA and CDR2 FQGNSA. This CDR3 is built from 16 residues. The CDR3 here is CASSLESGPGGYGYTF. Written as DNA, the CDR3 is TGTGCCAGCAGCTTAGAGTCGGGGCCAGGGGGCTATGGCTACACCTTC.

The chain combines TRBV5-4 with TRBJ2-1; 15 nucleotides match TRBD2. V lost 2 bases to trimming and J lost 10 bases; unmatched junction nucleotides: 7. Germline assignment: CDR1 SGHNT and CDR2 YYREEE (reference sequence). The CDR3 has 16 amino acids. CDR3 coding DNA: TGTGCCAGCAGCTTAGGACTAGCGGGAGGGGAAGGGGAGCAGTTCTTC. Its protein is CASSLGLAGGEGEQFF. The variable domain in full, with the rest retrieved from reference TRBV5-4 and TRBJ2-1, is ETGVTQSPTHLIKTRGQQVTLRCSSQSGHNTVSWYQQALGQGPQFIFQYYREEENGRGNFPPRFSGLQFPNYSSELNVNALELDDSALYLCASSLGLAGGEGEQFFGPGTRLTVL.

The rearrangement joins TRBV30 to TRBJ1-2, with D possibly matching TRBD1 (6 bases). The V gene's germline CDR1 is GTSNPN and CDR2 SVGIG (reference sequence). There are 13 residues in the CDR3. Deletions cut 0 bases from V and 3 bases from J, with 8 bases between. The CDR3 DNA reads TGTGCCTGGAGTGTAGGACAGTACTATGGCTACACCTTC. Its protein is CAWSVGQYYGYTF.

This chain connects TRBV7-8 to TRBJ2-7, with 7 bases identical to TRBD1. The CDR3 spans 14 residues. V lost 2 bases, J lost 3 bases, and 4 bases stayed unmatched. Germline CDR1 is SGHVS and CDR2 is FQNEAQ. CDR3 loop: CASSLIRDSYEQYF. The CDR3 DNA is TGTGCCAGCAGCTTAATACGGGACAGCTACGAGCAGTACTTC.

This chain joins TRBV5-6 and TRBJ1-1; no definite D call. The germline CDR1 and CDR2 sequences are SGHDT and YYEEEE. Trimming removed 2 bases at V and 4 bases at J, with 12 bases between. This CDR3 is built from 14 residues. CDR3 in DNA: TGTGCCAGCAGCTTTCCGGCCGGCAGCACTGAAGCTTTCTTT. Its protein product is CASSFPAGSTEAFF.

The CDR3 is CASSLTGGGGTEAFF. The CDR3 nucleotides are TGTGCCAGCAGTTTGACAGGGGGCGGTGGTACTGAAGCTTTCTTT. J is TRBJ1-1 and V is TRBV5-6, with 10 bases lining up with TRBD1. This CDR3 region has 15 residues. Trimming took 5 bases from V and 5 from J; bases not matched to a gene: 9. Germline CDR1 is SGHDT and CDR2 is YYEEEE.

The chain is built from TRBV9 and TRBJ1-3, with D maybe TRBD1 (6 bases). The CDR3 runs to 16 residues. Trimming took off 0 bases at V and 6 bases at J, with 16 bases between the two ends. Germline CDR1 is SGDLS and CDR2 is YYNGEE. The CDR3 protein is CASSVAAGALENTIYF. The CDR3 nucleotides are TGTGCCAGCAGCGTAGCGGCAGGGGCCTTGGAAAACACCATATATTTT.